This entry concerns a single T cell receptor (beta chain). The sample belongs to a study of blood T cell repertoires in COVID-19. At the level of the study: From the United States, Italy and Spain came samples of acute and convalescent COVID-19.

CDR3 length equals 16 residues. V lost 6 bases and J lost 0, with 18 bases in between. The germline V gene encodes CDR1 SNHLY and CDR2 FYNNEI. As processed by the authors: Estimation of nucleated cell counts relied on the amplification of reference gene primers. Sequencing used immunoSEQ multiplex PCR; TCRdb keeps in-frame clones, though not all of them. D and trimming come from the DNA, and the V and J calls and clone size come from that table. The profile covers approximately 400,000 clones, with around 92% appearing a single time and around 1.3% taken by the ten largest. The specimen sequenced was peripheral blood. This sequence originates from a man aged 35-49 years with acute or convalescent COVID-19. The J gene is TRBJ2-7, the V gene TRBV2, with D possibly TRBD2 on 5 matching bases. CDR3 bases: TGTGCCAGCAGCCTCACCCACGGGGAAAGCTCCTACGAGCAGTACTTC. It codes for CASSLTHGESSYEQYF. Looking up the rest from reference TRBV2 and TRBJ2-7 gives the full variable domain: EPEVTQTPSHQVTQMGQEVILRCVPISNHLYFYWYRQILGQKVEFLVSFYNNEISEKSEIFDDQFSVERPDGSNFTLKIRSTKLEDSAMYFCASSLTHGESSYEQYFGPGTRLTVT.